A single sample is the source of the 9 T cell receptor beta chains below, sequenced in a study of cytomegalovirus exposure and HLA in healthy donors. With 60 Vbeta and 13 Jbeta primers, the PCR was carried out. Libraries were prepared by immunoSEQ multiplex PCR; TCRdb keeps only in-frame clonotypes and omits some of them. The data hold about 180,000 clones, with around 80% observed a single time. The specimen was PBMCs. These receptors were obtained from a woman aged 25 to 39 in good health and CMV-seronegative.

The chain is built from TRBV5-1 and TRBJ2-7; 7 bases fit TRBD1. Per germline, CDR1 SGHRS and CDR2 YFSETQ. The CDR3 totals 11 residues. Germline trimming cut 3 bases from V and 10 bases from J; bases unmatched to any gene: 4. The CDR3 sequence: CASSSGDSQYF. The CDR3, as DNA: TGCGCCAGCAGCTCCGGGGACAGTCAGTACTTC.

The V call is TRBV7-3, the J call TRBJ1-1; D uncertain. CDR1 is SGHTA and CDR2 is FQGTGA in the germline V gene. V gave up 5 bases and J gave up 6 bases, with 19 bases separating them. This CDR3 region has 15 residues. Written as DNA, the CDR3 is TGTGCCAGCAGCGCCCCGGCGGCGCTCCGCCCTGAAGCTTTCTTT. Protein sequence: CASSAPAALRPEAFF. Drawing the rest from reference TRBV7-3 and TRBJ1-1, the complete variable domain is GAGVSQTPSNKVTEKGKYVELRCDPISGHTALYWYRQSLGQGPEFLIYFQGTGAADDSGLPNDRFFAVRPEGSVSTLKIQRTERGDSAVYLCASSAPAALRPEAFFGQGTRLTVV.

V gene TRBV5-6 combines with J gene TRBJ1-6; D perhaps matches TRBD1 (6 bases). In germline, CDR1 is SGHDT, CDR2 YYEEEE. V gave up 7 bases and J gave up 7 bases, with 24 bases separating them. CDR3 length: 17 amino acids. The CDR3 DNA sequence: TGTGCCAGCTGCCGCCCGAGGACAGCCTTACGGAATTCACCCCTCCACTTT. This codes for CASCRPRTALRNSPLHF.

V usage is TRBV5-1 and J usage is TRBJ2-5; 11 positions match TRBD2. The CDR3 covers 17 residues. The germline gives CDR1 SGHRS, CDR2 YFSETQ. Germline trimming cut 5 bases from V and 1 base from J; bases unmatched to any gene: 10. The CDR3 DNA sequence: TGCGCCAGCAGTTCGACGGGACTAGCGGTACTCCAAGAGACCCAGTACTTC. It specifies CASSSTGLAVLQETQYF.

This clone showed up just a few times. The rearrangement uses TRBV21-1 and TRBJ2-3; TRBD2, the table's D call, was not compared with the DNA. TRBV21-1 is noted as a pseudogene. There are 10 residues in the CDR3. This CDR3 reads CAGATDTQYF. In DNA form, the CDR3 reads TGTGCCGGAGCGACAGATACGCAGTATTTT.

This clone was detected a few times. The rearrangement joins TRBV29-1 to TRBJ2-3; possible D gene TRBD1, 5 bases. This CDR3 is built from 13 residues. V lost 6 bases to trimming and J lost 4 bases, with 14 bases between them. CDR1 and CDR2 from the germline V gene are SQVTM and ANQGSEA. As DNA, the CDR3 is TGCAGCGTGATTATCTGGGGCCCAGATACGCAGTATTTT. Its protein is CSVIIWGPDTQYF.

This chain connects TRBV27 to TRBJ2-5; 13 bases map to TRBD2. Per the germline V gene, CDR1 is MNHEY and CDR2 is SMNVEV (reference sequence). The V and J ends lost 6 bases and 7 bases, in that order; junction bases with no gene match: 8. The CDR3 length is 15 residues. As DNA, the CDR3 is TGTGCCAGCAGCCAACTAGCGGGGGGGCGTCTGACCCAGTACTTC. Its translation is CASSQLAGGRLTQYF.

V gene TRBV9 combines with J gene TRBJ1-2, with unresolved D. Trimming pared 3 bases from V and 2 bases from J, leaving 14 bases between. Germline CDR1 is SGDLS and CDR2 is YYNGEE. The CDR3 has 15 amino acids. The CDR3 DNA reads as TGTGCCAGCAGCGCCCAACTCCACAGAAACTATGGCTACACCTTC. This gives the protein CASSAQLHRNYGYTF.

The chain employs TRBV27 and TRBJ2-7; the match to TRBD1 covers 7 bases. Trimming took 6 bases from V and 4 from J; bases not matched to a gene: 12. The V gene's germline CDR1 is MNHEY and CDR2 SMNVEV (reference sequence). The CDR3 is 15 residues long. DNA for the CDR3: TGTGCCAGCAGAAATCCGGGACAGAGGGCTTACGAGCAGTACTTC. It translates to CASRNPGQRAYEQYF.